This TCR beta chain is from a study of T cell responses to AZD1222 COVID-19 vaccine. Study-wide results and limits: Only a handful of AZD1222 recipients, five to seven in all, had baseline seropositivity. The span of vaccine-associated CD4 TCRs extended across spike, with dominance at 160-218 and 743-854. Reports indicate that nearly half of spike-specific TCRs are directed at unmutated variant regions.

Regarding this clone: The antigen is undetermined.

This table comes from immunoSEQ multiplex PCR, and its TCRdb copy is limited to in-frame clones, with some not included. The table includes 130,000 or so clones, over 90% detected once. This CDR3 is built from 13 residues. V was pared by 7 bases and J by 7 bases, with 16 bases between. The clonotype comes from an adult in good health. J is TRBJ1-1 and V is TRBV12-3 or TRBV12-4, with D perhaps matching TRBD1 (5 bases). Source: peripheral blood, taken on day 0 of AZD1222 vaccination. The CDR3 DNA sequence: TGTGCCAGCACCCAGTTCAGGGATAGTGAAGCTTTCTTT. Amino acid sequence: CASTQFRDSEAFF.